These 20 T cell receptor beta chains originate from one sample sequenced in a study of blood T cell repertoires in COVID-19. The assay was immunoSEQ multiplex PCR, and TCRdb's table has in-frame clones only and misses some. This table has about 160,000 clones, roughly 90% appearing once. The sequencing input was peripheral blood. All receptors come from a man in his 60s with active or convalescent COVID-19.

In this sample, this clone turned up once. V gene TRBV3-1 (or the pseudogene TRBV3-2) combines with J gene TRBJ1-2, with D uncertain. This CDR3 has 15 residues. The ends were cut back, 0 bases at V and 4 bases at J, with 12 bases in the middle. CDR1 and CDR2 (germline): LGHDT, YNNKEL (reference sequence). The CDR3 DNA sequence: TGTGCCAGCAGCCAAGAGGGAGGGTTCTTCTATGGCTACACCTTC. Residues: CASSQEGGFFYGYTF.

The chain has TRBV5-4 and TRBJ1-2; the D gene is possibly TRBD1 (6 bases). Germline V gene data show CDR1 as SGHNT and CDR2 as YYREEE (reference sequence). Trimming pared 6 bases from V and 8 bases from J, leaving 23 bases between. The CDR3 covers 15 residues. The CDR3 nucleotides are TGTGCCAGCACCGAGCATCGACGGGGGGCGCGCGGCTACACCTTC. Its translation: CASTEHRRGARGYTF.

This chain links TRBV25-1 with TRBJ2-1, with 11 bases that match TRBD1. V dropped 4 bases and J dropped 8; count of bases not matched to a gene: 10. This CDR3 comprises 16 residues. Germline-derived CDR1 and CDR2 are MGHDK and SYGVNS. The CDR3 DNA reads as TGTGCCAGCAGTGTACCCGGGACAGGGGGTTTTTATGAGCAGTTCTTC. This encodes CASSVPGTGGFYEQFF.

V and J are TRBV10-1 and TRBJ1-2, with TRBD1 matching over 8 bases. CDR3 length: 15 residues. The germline V gene encodes CDR1 WNHNN and CDR2 SYGVQD (reference sequence). V was clipped by 0 bases and J by 5 bases; unmatched bases: 5. CDR3 sequence: CASSESSTGVYGYTF. The DNA for the CDR3 is TGCGCCAGCAGTGAGTCGTCGACAGGGGTTTATGGCTACACCTTC.

The chain couples TRBV29-1 to TRBJ1-2, with 12 bases fitting TRBD1. The CDR3 is 16 amino acids. The V and J ends lost 6 bases and 4 bases, in that order; junction bases with no gene match: 12. Germline CDR1 is SQVTM and CDR2 is ANQGSEA. The CDR3 sequence: CSVIDYGTGGGYGYTF. The CDR3 nucleotides read TGCAGCGTGATAGATTATGGGACAGGGGGCGGCTATGGCTACACCTTC.

The V and J genes are TRBV29-1 and TRBJ2-3; no clear D. Trimming stripped 3 bases from V and 5 bases from J, with 3 bases between. Per the germline V gene, CDR1 is SQVTM and CDR2 is ANQGSEA. The CDR3 contains 10 residues. The CDR3 reads CSVDGDTQYF. The DNA of the CDR3 is TGCAGCGTTGACGGAGATACGCAGTATTTT.

The rearrangement joins TRBV6-5 to TRBJ1-5; TRBD1 might be the D (5 bases). This CDR3 is 15 amino acids long. Germline CDR1 is MNHEY and CDR2 is SVGAGI. Trimming removed 2 bases at V and 0 bases at J, with 8 bases between. CDR3 coding DNA: TGTGCCAGCAGTTACGGGGGGAATAGCAATCAGCCCCAGCATTTT. Translating it yields CASSYGGNSNQPQHF.

The rearrangement links TRBV6-5 to TRBJ1-1; the D gene is possibly TRBD1 (5 bases). CDR3 size: 13 residues. The germline gives CDR1 MNHEY, CDR2 SVGAGI. Trimming shortened V by 2 bases and J by 4 bases, and 8 bases separated the two germline ends. CDR3 residues: CASSYLGLTEAFF. The CDR3 DNA reads as TGTGCCAGCAGTTACCTGGGGCTCACTGAAGCTTTCTTT.

The chain has TRBV5-1 and TRBJ2-2; D is perhaps TRBD1 (5 bases). The CDR3 length is 14 residues. Germline V lookup: CDR1 SGHRS, CDR2 YFSETQ. Trimming shortened V by 5 bases and J by 5 bases, and 13 bases separated the two germline ends. CDR3 sequence reads: CASSGASGTGELFF. Written as DNA, the CDR3 is TGCGCCAGCAGTGGGGCTAGTGGTACCGGGGAGCTGTTTTTT.

The chain links TRBV6-2 or TRBV6-3 to TRBJ2-5, with 8 bases fitting TRBD2. The germline CDR1 and CDR2 sequences are MNHEY and SVGEGT. With V trimmed by 0 bases and J by 1 base, 7 bases remained unmatched. There are 17 residues in the CDR3. The CDR3, as DNA: TGTGCCAGCAGTTACTCGTTTCGCGGGGGGACCCAAGAGACCCAGTACTTC. Translated, it gives CASSYSFRGGTQETQYF.

In its sample, this clone was seen once. The CDR3 region is CASSLGNQETQYF. CDR3 bases: TGTGCCAGCAGCTTGGGCAACCAAGAGACCCAGTACTTC. The chain has TRBV11-2 and TRBJ2-5, with D unresolved. Germline lookup yields CDR1 SGHAT and CDR2 FQNNGV. V lost 3 bases to trimming and J lost 0 bases, with 5 bases between them. The CDR3 is 13 residues long.

This clone has only one observation. The chain employs TRBV19 and TRBJ2-3; D is perhaps TRBD2 (6 bases). This CDR3 region has 15 residues. Germline CDR1 and CDR2: LNHDA and SQIVND (reference sequence). V lost 3 bases and J lost 2, with 12 bases in between. CDR3: CASSIRGNPTDTQYF. Here the CDR3 DNA reads TGTGCCAGTAGTATCCGCGGGAACCCCACAGATACGCAGTATTTT.

V is TRBV5-4 and J is TRBJ2-5; 11 bases are shared with TRBD2. Germline-derived CDR1 and CDR2 are SGHNT and YYREEE (reference sequence). The CDR3 contains 18 residues. After removal of 0 bases from V and 5 bases from J, the junction contained 12 bases not matched to a gene. CDR3 amino acids: CASSLVRASGGNRETQYF. The CDR3 DNA reads as TGTGCCAGCAGCTTGGTCCGAGCTAGCGGGGGGAATAGGGAGACCCAGTACTTC. The variable domain in full, completed from reference TRBV5-4 and TRBJ2-5, reads ETGVTQSPTHLIKTRGQQVTLRCSSQSGHNTVSWYQQALGQGPQFIFQYYREEENGRGNFPPRFSGLQFPNYSSELNVNALELDDSALYLCASSLVRASGGNRETQYFGPGTRLLVL.

The chain uses TRBV6-5 and TRBJ1-4, with 9 bases that match TRBD1. CDR3 length: 14 amino acids. Germline lookup yields CDR1 MNHEY and CDR2 SVGAGI. V was pared by 5 bases and J by 6 bases, with 4 bases of the junction left unmatched. CDR3 in amino acids: CASSRGQGDEKLFF. The CDR3 DNA sequence: TGTGCCAGCAGTAGGGGACAGGGTGATGAAAAACTGTTTTTT.

The J gene is TRBJ2-2, the V gene TRBV10-3; 10 nucleotides line up with TRBD2. The trim removed 4 bases at V and 6 bases at J, leaving 11 bases unmatched. The CDR3 is 17 residues long. Germline CDR1 is ENHRY and CDR2 is SYGVKD. CDR3 sequence (DNA): TGTGCCATCAGTGTAGGAACTAGCGGGGTCGGCGCCGGGGAGCTGTTTTTT. Encoded protein: CAISVGTSGVGAGELFF.

This clone was picked up one time. Here the CDR3 DNA reads TGTGCCAGCAGCGTCGGGTCTAGCGATTATGGCTACACCTTC. Translated, it gives CASSVGSSDYGYTF. This sequence joins TRBV9 and TRBJ1-2; D not certain. Deletions cut 2 bases from V and 5 bases from J, with 13 bases between. Germline values: CDR1 SGDLS, CDR2 YYNGEE. The CDR3 is 14 amino acids.

This clone was seen a single time. The genes are TRBV4-2 and TRBJ1-2; D unclear. The CDR3 is 15 residues long. Deletions cut 0 bases from V and 3 bases from J, with 11 bases between. CDR1 and CDR2 from the germline V gene are LGHNA and YNFKEQ. CDR3 sequence: CASSQDLPDYYGYTF. CDR3 DNA: TGTGCCAGCAGCCAAGATCTCCCAGACTACTATGGCTACACCTTC.

This clone is a singleton in its sample. The chain employs TRBV19 and TRBJ1-2; TRBD1 matches at 8 bases. The germline V gene encodes CDR1 LNHDA and CDR2 SQIVND (reference sequence). CDR3 length: 14 amino acids. Trimming cost V 6 bases and J 10 bases; bases outside gene matches: 13. The CDR3 sequence is CASSLRGGQGHYTF. As DNA, the CDR3 is TGTGCCAGTAGCCTTAGGGGAGGACAGGGACACTACACCTTC.

The chain carries TRBV6-5 and TRBJ2-6; D is uncertain. In germline, CDR1 is MNHEY, CDR2 SVGAGI. This CDR3 has 14 amino acids. V was pared by 5 bases and J by 3 bases, with 8 bases between. Here the CDR3 reads CASSPSGGANVLTF. DNA for the CDR3: TGTGCCAGCAGTCCTTCAGGTGGGGCCAACGTCCTGACTTTC.

The CDR3 is CASSLVAGTYEQYF. CDR3 in DNA: TGCGCCAGCAGCTTGGTAGCGGGGACCTACGAGCAGTACTTC. This sequence joins TRBV5-1 and TRBJ2-7, with 8 bases lining up with TRBD2. Germline V lookup: CDR1 SGHRS, CDR2 YFSETQ. Losses at the gene ends were 0 bases for V and 2 bases for J; bases not matched to a gene: 1. The CDR3 contains 14 residues.